This T cell receptor (beta chain) was obtained from a study of blood T cells in healthy people across ages. The wider study: There was about one barcoded beta molecule captured by template switching per two T cells.

Overall study results and limits: Diversity estimated from one million T cells was considered an underestimate.

The CDR3 is 15 residues long. Looked up from germline, CDR1 is MNHEY and CDR2 is SMNVEV (reference sequence). As concerns this clonotype: The target antigen is unknown. One end of the junction is discordant with germline, which a read error may explain.

Sample-barcoded 5' priming and a J-beta primer mix drove a second PCR of roughly 6 to 12 cycles. A minimum of 2.5 million CDR3-containing paired-end reads was obtained for each sample. TCRdb reprocessed the 5' RACE reads with MiXCR, giving one entry per CDR3 protein. Of 850,000 to 1,300,000 distinct CDR3 sequences listed, 35% to 50% were seen once; the top ten hold under 20%. The clonotype was recovered from a woman between 55 and 75 years old in good health. The chain combines TRBV27 with TRBJ2-5, with D perhaps matching TRBD1 or TRBD2 (5 bases each). Sequencing was performed on blood. The CDR3: CASSPTYGGFNEQYF. The CDR3 DNA sequence: TGTGCCAGCAGTCCAACATATGGGGGATTCAATGAGCAGTACTTT.